This T cell receptor (beta chain) derives from a study of T cell repertoires in cytomegalovirus infection (dated by TCRdb to the late 2010s). A note on the overall study: The peptide stimulations were aimed at well-studied HLA-B-restricted epitopes as well as recently identified HLA-C-restricted CMV epitopes, whose presentation resists viral immunomodulation. Donor HLA type was relevant to the analysis, because carriage of CMV infection together with the matching HLA type was indicated by public TCR beta signatures.

Its CDR3 holds 17 amino acids, cysteine through phenylalanine. Just CDR3 DNA is preserved here, 51 bases in frame from base 1. From a lookup of the germline V gene, CDR1 and CDR2 are LGHNT and FRNRAP. The germline ends are 24 bases apart after V is trimmed by 2 bases and J by 7 bases. According to the study, the label for this sample's treatment or condition signals: in vitro stimulation with specific CMV peptide epitopes to enrich CMV-specific T cells. For sequencing, an Illumina HiSeq 1500 was employed. The raw public data were reprocessed by TCRdb itself: fastp quality trimming at Q25, MiXCR clonotype calling, in-frame beta chains only. Each record represents a unique CDR3 protein, reported with the most common genes and DNA among its rows. The sample data list 80,000 or so distinct CDR3 sequences, and 20% to 30% of these were observed just once. Of the sample, roughly 50% falls within the top ten clones.

Findings and caveats that apply to the study as a whole: The ex vivo response was dominated by HLA-C-restricted CMV-specific TCR beta clonotypes, which also provided the single most frequent clonotype in two of eight donors. Carriers of CMV infection plus the relevant HLA type were discriminated by the cumulative frequency of public TCR beta family members in the study cohort and in an independent approximately 340-donor cohort.

Comment on this clonotype: There is no known antigen for this receptor. It has no much larger one-base neighbor in the sample; base qualities were not kept.

The sequence joins TRBV12-5 to TRBJ2-7; a weak D assignment points to TRBD1 (6 bases agree). This clonotype originated in a human donor in good health (CMV status not recorded). Some clones in this sample may be carry-over from other donors' samples. The starting material was CD8+ T cells from cultured PBMCs, obtained from culture after CMV antigen stimulation. The CDR3 reads as follows: CASGLYRQAVGIWEQYF. The nucleotides read TGTGCTAGTGGTTTGTACAGACAGGCGGTTGGGATATGGGAGCAGTACTTC.